This TCR beta chain was sequenced in a study of blood T cell repertoires in COVID-19. Across the study: Samples taken during acute and convalescent COVID-19 were collected in the United States, Italy and Spain. Nucleic acid was either cDNA or gDNA, and it came from T cells, B-cell-depleted T cells, or PBMCs.

Cohorts were assigned according to the clinical history that participants reported. Libraries were prepared by immunoSEQ multiplex PCR; TCRdb keeps only in-frame clonotypes and omits some of them. The sample consists of under 250,000 clones, approximately 92% of them appearing once. The V gene lost 1 base and the J gene lost 2 bases, with 12 bases spanning the gap. CDR3 size: 15 residues. Germline CDR1 SGHNT, CDR2 YYREEE (reference sequence). What was sequenced was PBMCs or T cells enriched from blood (not recorded which). The chain has TRBV5-4 and TRBJ1-1, with D tentatively TRBD1 (6 bases). The receptor was derived from a woman aged 18 to 35 in a cohort exposed to, infected with or recovered from COVID-19 (not recorded which). CDR3: CASSLPTGFNTEAFF. For the CDR3, the DNA is TGTGCCAGCAGCTTGCCTACAGGGTTCAACACTGAAGCTTTCTTT.